The rows below give T cell receptor beta chains drawn from one sample of a study of T cell repertoires in cytomegalovirus infection. Which antigens these TCRs recognize remains unknown. TCRdb redid the calling of the reads with MiXCR, one entry per CDR3 protein. The sample carries 70,000 or so distinct CDR3 sequences, 25% to 30% recorded once. Sequencing used CD8+ T cells from cultured PBMCs, obtained from culture after CMV antigen stimulation. These receptor sequences come from a human donor in good health (CMV status not recorded). Some clones in this sample may be carry-over from other donors' samples. Each CDR3 is given with its conserved first and last residue.

v_call | cdr3_length | cdr3_aa
TRBV19 | 15 | CASSPWTELTGELFF
TRBV7-6 | 18 | CASSQGQGGLAGDYEQYF
TRBV7-6 | 15 | CASSQLGTIQETQYF
TRBV7-6 | 16 | CASSFGTSGSSYEQYF
TRBV12-3/TRBV12-4 | 14 | CASSFGGAGDTQYF
TRBV7-9 | 15 | CASSASEAGANVLTF
TRBV12-3/TRBV12-4 | 13 | CASSLRLADEQYF
TRBV7-6 | 13 | CASSSGTEYEQYF
TRBV5-1 | 15 | CASRIGIGSRDEQFF
TRBV19 | 18 | CASSIDSILTATEEKLFF
TRBV4-2 | 15 | CASSQERRDTDTQYF
TRBV7-8 | 16 | CASSRALGLAYNEQFF
TRBV25-1 | 17 | CASSEYPRTGRNTEAFF